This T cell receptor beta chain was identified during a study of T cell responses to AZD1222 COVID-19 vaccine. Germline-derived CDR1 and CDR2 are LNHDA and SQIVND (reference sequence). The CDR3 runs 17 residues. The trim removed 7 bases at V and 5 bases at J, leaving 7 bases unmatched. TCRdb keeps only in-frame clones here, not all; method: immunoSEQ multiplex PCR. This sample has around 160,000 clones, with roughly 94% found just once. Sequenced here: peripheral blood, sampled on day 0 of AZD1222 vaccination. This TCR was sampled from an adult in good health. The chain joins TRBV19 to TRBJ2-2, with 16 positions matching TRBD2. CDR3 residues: CASKGTSGRARTGELFF. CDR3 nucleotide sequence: TGTGCCAGTAAGGGGACTAGCGGGAGGGCCAGGACCGGGGAGCTGTTTTTT.